One and the same sample provided the 27 T cell receptor beta chains below, sequenced in a study of shared clonotypes between healthy human individuals. Sequencing used immunoSEQ multiplex PCR; TCRdb keeps in-frame clones, though not all of them. Of hundreds of thousands of clones in the sample, 73% were seen once. Specimen: memory CD4+ T cells sorted from blood. Subset described: CD45RA-negative fraction. The receptors originated from a man aged 30 to 39 in good health.

Regarding this clone: Relative to the germline gene, one junction end is altered; a read error may explain this. The chain employs TRBV5-1 and TRBJ2-1; D might be TRBD1 or TRBD2, each matching 5 bases. The germline gives CDR1 SGHRS, CDR2 YFSETQ. The CDR3 has 13 amino acids. CDR3 nucleotide sequence: TGTGCCAGCAGCTTGGAGGTGGGACGAGAGCAGTTCTTC. Translated: CASSLEVGREQFF.

The rearrangement joins TRBV6-6 to TRBJ2-5, with TRBD2 matching over 7 bases. Per the germline V gene, CDR1 is MNHNY and CDR2 is SVGAGI (reference sequence). This CDR3 has 14 residues. J was trimmed by 4 bases and V by 4 bases; bases with no gene match: 6. The CDR3 sequence is CASSWGGSGETQYF. The CDR3 nucleotides are TGTGCCAGCAGTTGGGGGGGTTCGGGAGAGACCCAGTACTTC.

This clone came up many times. V gene TRBV19 combines with J gene TRBJ2-7, with 7 bases that match TRBD1. This CDR3 spans 14 amino acids. V dropped 2 bases and J dropped 2; count of bases not matched to a gene: 3. CDR1 is LNHDA, CDR2 SQIVND, per germline (reference sequence). The chain's CDR3 is CASSIKGGTYEQYF. The CDR3 DNA sequence: TGTGCCAGTAGTATAAAAGGGGGCACCTACGAGCAGTACTTC.

This clone was observed many times. The chain joins TRBV6-1 to TRBJ2-3; the D is unclear. The CDR3 is 14 amino acids. With 3 bases removed from V and 2 bases from J, the gap between germline ends came to 9 bases. CDR1 and CDR2 (germline): MNHNS, SASEGT. CDR3 amino acids: CASSDPSLTDTQYF. CDR3 coding DNA: TGTGCCAGCAGTGACCCGTCCCTCACAGATACGCAGTATTTT.

The chain is built from TRBV5-1 and TRBJ2-1, with D maybe TRBD2 (6 bases). V lost 0 bases and J lost 7, with 17 bases in between. CDR1 SGHRS and CDR2 YFSETQ come from the germline V gene. The CDR3 runs to 16 residues. As DNA, the CDR3 is TGCGCCAGCAGCTTGGCGGGCGGGAACCCGTGGAATGAGCAGTTCTTC. It yields the protein CASSLAGGNPWNEQFF. The full variable domain, rest sourced from reference TRBV5-1 and TRBJ2-1, is KAGVTQTPRYLIKTRGQQVTLSCSPISGHRSVSWYQQTPGQGLQFLFEYFSETQRNKGNFPGRFSGRQFSNSRSEMNVSTLELGDSALYLCASSLAGGNPWNEQFFGPGTRLTVL.

This sequence joins TRBV28 and TRBJ1-1; D remains unclear. V shed 4 bases and J shed 0 bases, with 6 bases lying between them. Germline loops: CDR1 MDHEN, CDR2 SYDVKM. The CDR3 is 13 amino acids. This CDR3 reads CASSWVLNTEAFF. The CDR3 DNA reads as TGTGCCAGCAGTTGGGTGCTGAACACTGAAGCTTTCTTT. The complete variable domain, with remaining parts taken from reference TRBV28 and TRBJ1-1, reads DVKVTQSSRYLVKRTGEKVFLECVQDMDHENMFWYRQDPGLGLRLIYFSYDVKMKEKGDIPEGYSVSREKKERFSLILESASTNQTSMYLCASSWVLNTEAFFGQGTRLTVV.

The CDR3 spells CASRAGTSGGYEQYF. CDR3 sequence (DNA): TGTGCCAGCAGGGCCGGGACTAGCGGGGGCTACGAGCAGTACTTC. The chain carries TRBV6-5 and TRBJ2-7; 14 nucleotides match TRBD2. The V gene end was trimmed by 6 bases and the J gene end by 3 bases; junction bases not matched to a gene: 4. CDR1 is MNHEY, CDR2 SVGAGI, per germline. CDR3 length equals 15 residues.

The chain has TRBV19 and TRBJ2-1; D is uncertain. The CDR3 totals 11 residues. Germline loops: CDR1 LNHDA, CDR2 SQIVND (reference sequence). Deletions cut 9 bases from V and 3 bases from J, with 6 bases between. CDR3 in amino acids: CASQNYNEQFF. The CDR3 DNA sequence: TGTGCCAGCCAAAACTACAATGAGCAGTTCTTC.

The chain employs TRBV6-6 and TRBJ1-5, with D hard to call. Germline V lookup: CDR1 MNHNY, CDR2 SVGAGI (reference sequence). There are 15 residues in the CDR3. V lost 6 bases and J 7 bases, leaving 19 bases between the germline ends. The CDR3: CASRPSSGLEQPQHF. The CDR3 DNA reads as TGTGCCAGCAGACCCTCCTCCGGGCTGGAGCAGCCCCAGCATTTT.

The CDR3 coding sequence is TGTGCCAGCATGCGAGCGGCGCAAGAGACCCAGTACTTC. This translates into CASMRAAQETQYF. The chain links TRBV2 to TRBJ2-5; TRBD2 might be the D (5 bases). Trimming took 7 bases from V and 2 from J, leaving 11 bases between them. The CDR3 sequence is 13 residues long. Germline CDR1 is SNHLY and CDR2 is FYNNEI.

The CDR3 sequence is CASSGSLAGEQYF. DNA for the CDR3: TGTGCCAGCAGCGGCTCCTTAGCGGGAGAGCAGTACTTC. The chain has TRBV9 and TRBJ2-7; 8 bases align to TRBD2. The germline V gene encodes CDR1 SGDLS and CDR2 YYNGEE. V was clipped by 3 bases and J by 7 bases; unmatched bases: 6. The CDR3 has 13 residues.

V and J are TRBV28 and TRBJ2-5; D tentatively fits TRBD1 or TRBD2 (5 bases each). Trimming cost V 3 bases and J 5 bases, with 19 bases left between them. Germline assignment: CDR1 MDHEN and CDR2 SYDVKM. This CDR3 is built from 16 residues. Here the CDR3 reads CASSFQGPMRGETQYF. The DNA of the CDR3 is TGTGCCAGCAGTTTCCAGGGACCAATGCGTGGGGAGACCCAGTACTTC.

The genes are TRBV4-1 and TRBJ2-1; the match to TRBD2 covers 11 bases. The CDR3 is 16 amino acids. Germline assignment: CDR1 MGHRA and CDR2 YSYEKL. Trimming removed 3 bases from V and 9 bases from J; junction bases left unmatched: 10. The CDR3 sequence is CASSHLLAGVGSEQFF. CDR3 nucleotides: TGCGCCAGCAGCCACTTACTAGCGGGAGTTGGGTCTGAGCAGTTCTTC.

This chain uses TRBV5-1 with TRBJ2-1, with 9 bases identical to TRBD1. Unmatched junction bases numbered 6, after V lost 0 bases and J lost 5 bases. Germline V gene data show CDR1 as SGHRS and CDR2 as YFSETQ. The CDR3 loop spans 16 amino acids. The CDR3 sequence is CASSLGGTGIHNEQFF. For the CDR3, the DNA is TGCGCCAGCAGCTTGGGTGGGACAGGGATACACAATGAGCAGTTCTTC.

This clone was seen just once. This sequence joins TRBV4-1 and TRBJ2-7, with TRBD2 matching 8 bases. Germline V CDR1 and CDR2: MGHRA, YSYEKL. This CDR3 region has 15 residues. V was clipped by 0 bases and J by 4 bases; unmatched bases: 5. The CDR3 DNA is TGCGCCAGCAGCCAAGAGAGCGGGAGTGGGTACGAGCAGTACTTC. This encodes CASSQESGSGYEQYF.

The V call is TRBV6-1, the J call TRBJ1-1; D is undetermined. Per the germline V gene, CDR1 is MNHNS and CDR2 is SASEGT. The CDR3 totals 13 residues. Deletions cut 3 bases from V and 0 bases from J, with 5 bases between. CDR3 region: CASSDQMNTEAFF. The CDR3 DNA is TGTGCCAGCAGTGACCAGATGAACACTGAAGCTTTCTTT.

The chain joins TRBV9 to TRBJ2-7; 7 bases are shared with TRBD1. The CDR3 covers 15 residues. Germline CDR1 SGDLS, CDR2 YYNGEE. The V gene end was trimmed by 4 bases and the J gene end by 0 bases; junction bases not matched to a gene: 7. The CDR3 DNA reads TGTGCCAGCAGCTTGATGGGACAGAACTCCTACGAGCAGTACTTC. The encoded protein is CASSLMGQNSYEQYF.

The chain combines TRBV29-1 with TRBJ2-1, with TRBD2 matching 10 bases. This CDR3 is built from 13 residues. Germline CDR1 SQVTM, CDR2 ANQGSEA. The V segment lost 6 bases and the J segment 9 bases; nucleotides outside the gene matches: 8. CDR3 DNA sequence: TGCAGCGTATCTAGCGGGAGTTTCGGTGAGCAGTTCTTC. This translates into CSVSSGSFGEQFF.

The J gene is TRBJ2-6, the V gene TRBV12-5; D is perhaps TRBD1 (5 bases). The CDR3 length is 12 residues. V lost 5 bases to trimming and J lost 11 bases, with 10 bases between them. Germline CDR1 and CDR2: LGHNT and FRNRAP. The CDR3: CASGMTAHVLTF. CDR3 nucleotide sequence: TGTGCTAGTGGTATGACAGCCCACGTCCTGACTTTC.

The chain recombines TRBV7-2 with TRBJ2-5, with D possibly matching TRBD1 (6 bases). V was pared by 1 base and J by 5 bases, with 17 bases between. This CDR3 contains 16 residues. The germline V gene encodes CDR1 SGHTA and CDR2 FQGNSA. The CDR3 loop is CASSLVSGTWVETQYF. CDR3 coding DNA: TGTGCCAGCAGCTTAGTGTCAGGGACATGGGTCGAGACCCAGTACTTC.

The count of this clone is one. V is TRBV11-1 and J is TRBJ2-5; 7 bases line up with TRBD1. This CDR3 has 17 residues. Germline trimming cut 4 bases from V and 0 bases from J; bases unmatched to any gene: 11. Germline V gene lookup returns CDR1 SGHAT and CDR2 FQDESV (reference sequence). CDR3 region: CASSSGQTNFNQETQYF. CDR3 nucleotide sequence: TGTGCCAGCAGCTCGGGACAGACCAATTTCAACCAAGAGACCCAGTACTTC.

This clone has just one count. The gene calls are TRBV5-5 and TRBJ2-7; 8 bases are shared with TRBD1. Germline assignment: CDR1 SGHKS and CDR2 YYEKEE (reference sequence). The J segment lost 1 base and the V segment lost 4 bases, leaving 10 bases of the junction unmatched. There are 16 residues in the CDR3. CDR3 in DNA: TGTGCCAGCAGCGTAAGACAGGGGTCGAGGTCCTACGAGCAGTACTTC. Translated: CASSVRQGSRSYEQYF.

As DNA, the CDR3 is TGCAGCGTTGAGGTACAGAGGGCCCAAGAGACCCAGTACTTC. This translates into CSVEVQRAQETQYF. The V call is TRBV29-1, the J call TRBJ2-5; a possible D gene is TRBD2 (5 bases). This CDR3 has 14 residues. V was cut by 3 bases and J by 1 base, with 12 bases left in between. Germline V gene lookup returns CDR1 SQVTM and CDR2 ANQGSEA.

The chain has TRBV18 and TRBJ2-3; D not resolved. The ends were cut back, 4 bases at V and 3 bases at J, with 8 bases in the middle. This CDR3 has 13 residues. Per the germline V gene, CDR1 is KGHSH and CDR2 is LQKENI. DNA of the CDR3: TGTGCCAGCTCACGCGATCAAACAGATACGCAGTATTTT. Encoded protein: CASSRDQTDTQYF.

V and J are TRBV19 and TRBJ1-5; 7 bases are shared with TRBD1. Germline CDR1 is LNHDA and CDR2 is SQIVND (reference sequence). Trimming took 5 bases from V and 7 from J; bases not matched to a gene: 8. This CDR3 is 14 amino acids long. CDR3 coding DNA: TGTGCCAGTAGTTTCCGACAGGGCCGCCAGCCCCAGCATTTT. It is translated as CASSFRQGRQPQHF.

The chain uses TRBV18 and TRBJ1-1, with a weak D call TRBD1 (6 bases). CDR3 size: 14 residues. The germline CDR1 and CDR2 sequences are KGHSH and LQKENI. Between the trimmed V and J ends, which lost 3 bases and 4 bases, there was a span of 12 bases. CDR3 amino acids: CASSPQGSGTEAFF. The CDR3 nucleotides read TGTGCCAGCTCACCGCAGGGGTCGGGCACTGAAGCTTTCTTT.

The rearrangement joins TRBV5-1 to TRBJ2-2, with TRBD1 as a possible D gene (6 bases). The length of the CDR3 is 16 residues. Trimming took off 2 bases at V and 1 base at J, with 12 bases between the two ends. Germline assignment: CDR1 SGHRS and CDR2 YFSETQ. The CDR3 region has the DNA TGCGCCAGCAGCTTTCAACCGGGACAGAACACCGGGGAGCTGTTTTTT. Translated: CASSFQPGQNTGELFF.